The 6 T cell receptor beta chains given below trace back to one sample, sequenced in a study of blood T cell repertoires in COVID-19. Assay used: immunoSEQ multiplex PCR; TCRdb lists only in-frame clones, some missing. The sample has fewer than 250,000 clones, 75% to 90% seen once. Input material: peripheral blood. The receptors come from a man in his 60s who had recovered from COVID-19.

To note about this clone: The identical CDR3 is also encoded by other nucleotide sequences in the sample. The gene calls are TRBV12-3 or TRBV12-4 and TRBJ1-2; perhaps TRBD1 as D (6 bases). V was cut by 5 bases and J by 4 bases, with 8 bases left in between. This CDR3 is 12 amino acids long. The CDR3 sequence is CASSPDSYGYTF. The CDR3 region has the DNA TGTGCCAGCAGTCCGGACAGCTATGGCTACACCTTC.

This chain links TRBV29-1 with TRBJ2-1; the match to TRBD1 covers 10 bases. Per germline, CDR1 SQVTM and CDR2 ANQGSEA. V was pared by 7 bases and J by 6 bases, with 9 bases of the junction left unmatched. The CDR3 has 14 residues. The CDR3 protein is CSARGDRGPNEQFF. CDR3 nucleotides: TGCAGCGCCCGGGGGGACAGGGGTCCCAATGAGCAGTTCTTC.

This clone has just a few counts. The chain has TRBV15 and TRBJ1-6; D may be TRBD1 (6 bases). V gave up 4 bases and J gave up 0 bases, with 10 bases separating them. The CDR3 has 16 amino acids. Germline V gene lookup returns CDR1 LNHNV and CDR2 YYDKDF (reference sequence). In nucleotides, the CDR3 is TGTGCCACCAGCACAGGGGCGAGCTCCTATAATTCACCCCTCCACTTT. Translating gives CATSTGASSYNSPLHF.

This rearrangement joins TRBV4-2 to TRBJ2-7; D might be TRBD1 (5 bases). Germline values: CDR1 LGHNA, CDR2 YNFKEQ. Trimming pared 1 base from V and 1 base from J, leaving 8 bases between. The CDR3 runs to 14 residues. CDR3 in DNA: TGTGCCAGCAGCCAAGCTCAGGGTTCCTACGAGCAGTACTTC. Its translation: CASSQAQGSYEQYF.

The chain joins TRBV7-2 to TRBJ1-6, with a weak D call TRBD1 (5 bases). Trimming took 1 base from V and 9 from J, leaving 10 bases between them. The CDR3 extends over 14 amino acids. Germline V gene sequence: CDR1 SGHTA, CDR2 FQGNSA. In DNA form, the CDR3 reads TGTGCCAGCAGCTTAGAGCCGGGACTTTCACCCCTCCACTTT. Encoded protein: CASSLEPGLSPLHF.

This chain uses TRBV5-4 with TRBJ2-3, with D tentatively TRBD1 (6 bases). The CDR3 is 15 amino acids. The V end lost 1 base, the J end lost 3 bases, and 12 bases lay between the germline ends. Per germline, CDR1 SGHNT and CDR2 YYREEE (reference sequence). CDR3 sequence reads: CASSLSAGDTDTQYF. For the CDR3, the DNA is TGTGCCAGCAGCTTGTCGGCAGGGGATACAGATACGCAGTATTTT.